Following are 9 T cell receptor beta chains from one sample sequenced in a study of OX40 agonist ivuxolimab in advanced cancers. Profiling relied on immunoSEQ multiplex PCR, and the TCRdb table lists in-frame clones only, not all of them. This sample has about 58,000 clones, with roughly nine tenths found just once. The sample consisted of CD4+ or CD8+ T cells sorted from blood, taken in a trial of the OX40 agonist ivuxolimab. These receptors all come from an adult with an advanced solid tumor such as melanoma, head and neck, liver or kidney cancer.

The chain has TRBV11-2 and TRBJ2-7; D possibly corresponds to TRBD2 (5 bases). The V gene's germline CDR1 is SGHAT and CDR2 FQNNGV. CDR3 length: 13 residues. V was pared by 5 bases and J by 6 bases, with 14 bases between. This chain's CDR3 is CASSQTAAGEQYF. In DNA, the CDR3 is TGTGCCAGCAGCCAAACTGCCGCGGGCGAGCAGTACTTC.

The rearrangement links TRBV7-9 to TRBJ2-3, with no clear D. The CDR3 runs to 13 residues. Trimming cost V 1 base and J 5 bases, with 7 bases left between them. Germline V gives CDR1 SEHNR, CDR2 FQNEAQ (reference sequence). In DNA form, the CDR3 reads TGTGCCAGCAGCTTAGAGTCCCTAGATACGCAGTATTTT. Translating it yields CASSLESLDTQYF.

Here the CDR3 DNA reads TGTGCCAGCAGCCCTCCAGGGGCCTACGAGCAGTACTTC. Protein: CASSPPGAYEQYF. V gene TRBV28 combines with J gene TRBJ2-7; D may be TRBD1 (6 bases). CDR1 and CDR2 (germline): MDHEN, SYDVKM. V lost 6 bases and J 2 bases, leaving 11 bases between the germline ends. The CDR3 consists of 13 residues.

In DNA, the CDR3 is TGTGCCAGCAGCGTAAATGGGGGGTCTGGAAACACCATATATTTT. As protein: CASSVNGGSGNTIYF. This chain joins TRBV9 and TRBJ1-3, with D possibly being TRBD1 (5 bases). V was cut by 1 base and J by 1 base, with 9 bases left in between. From germline, CDR1 is SGDLS and CDR2 YYNGEE. CDR3 length: 15 residues.

The V gene is TRBV7-2, the J gene TRBJ1-1; D is uncertain. CDR1 SGHTA and CDR2 FQGNSA come from the germline V gene. Trimming removed 2 bases at V and 9 bases at J, with 10 bases between. This CDR3 is 12 amino acids long. This CDR3 is CASSLYPSKAFF. The CDR3 nucleotides are TGTGCCAGCAGCTTATATCCCTCCAAAGCTTTCTTT.

The rearrangement joins TRBV10-3 to TRBJ1-2; 9 positions match TRBD1. V was clipped by 2 bases and J by 7 bases; unmatched bases: 11. The germline V gene encodes CDR1 ENHRY and CDR2 SYGVKD. The length of the CDR3 is 16 residues. CDR3 in DNA: TGTGCCATCAGTGAGGATCACGGGACAGGGTCCCCTGGCTACACCTTC. Its protein product is CAISEDHGTGSPGYTF.

This rearrangement joins TRBV4-1 to TRBJ1-3; perhaps TRBD1 as D (6 bases). Germline assignment: CDR1 MGHRA and CDR2 YSYEKL. With 0 bases removed from V and 2 bases from J, the gap between germline ends came to 8 bases. This CDR3 spans 15 amino acids. Written as DNA, the CDR3 is TGCGCCAGCAGCCAAGAACAGGGCACTGGAAACACCATATATTTT. It specifies CASSQEQGTGNTIYF.

About this clone: The same CDR3 also results from other DNA sequences found in this sample. The V gene is TRBV19, the J gene TRBJ2-5; D gene unclear. V was trimmed by 1 base and J by 1 base, leaving 7 bases between them. The length of the CDR3 is 14 residues. From germline, CDR1 is LNHDA and CDR2 SQIVND (reference sequence). DNA for the CDR3: TGTGCCAGTAGTATAGGAGGCGGCCAAGAGACCCAGTACTTC. As protein: CASSIGGGQETQYF.

The V and J genes are TRBV25-1 and TRBJ2-3, with D tentatively TRBD2 (6 bases). Trimming left V 1 base short and J 4 bases short, with 9 bases between. The CDR3 consists of 14 residues. Germline V gene sequence: CDR1 MGHDK, CDR2 SYGVNS. CDR3 region: CASSESGLPDTQYF. In DNA form, the CDR3 reads TGTGCCAGCAGTGAATCTGGACTACCAGATACGCAGTATTTT. Full variable domain (remainder filled in from reference TRBV25-1 and TRBJ2-3): EADIYQTPRYLVIGTGKKITLECSQTMGHDKMYWYQQDPGMELHLIHYSYGVNSTEKGDLSSESTVSRIRTEHFPLTLESARPSHTSQYLCASSESGLPDTQYFGPGTRLTVL.